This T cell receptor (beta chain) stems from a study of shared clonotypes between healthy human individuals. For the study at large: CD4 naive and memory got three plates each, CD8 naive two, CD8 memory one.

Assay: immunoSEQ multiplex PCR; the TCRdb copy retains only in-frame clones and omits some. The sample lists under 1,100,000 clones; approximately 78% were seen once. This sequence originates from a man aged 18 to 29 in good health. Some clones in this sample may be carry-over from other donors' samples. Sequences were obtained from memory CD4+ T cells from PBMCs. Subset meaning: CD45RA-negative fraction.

Here the CDR3 reads CASSLAVNTGELFF. The DNA for the CDR3 is TGTGCCAGCAGTTTAGCGGTGAACACCGGGGAGCTGTTTTTT. The chain uses TRBV27 and TRBJ2-2; D is unresolved. The V end was cut by 2 bases, the J end by 1 base, with 5 bases between. CDR1 is MNHEY and CDR2 is SMNVEV in the germline V gene (reference sequence). CDR3 length: 14 residues.